Listed here are 21 T cell receptor beta chains from one sample, sequenced in a study of cytomegalovirus exposure and HLA in healthy donors. Profiling relied on immunoSEQ multiplex PCR, and the TCRdb table lists in-frame clones only, not all of them. The table shows around 250,000 clones, with roughly 90% occurring only once. Specimen: PBMCs. These receptors all stem from a young woman in good health and CMV-seronegative.

This chain connects TRBV5-4 to TRBJ2-1, with D unclear. The ends were cut back, 0 bases at V and 7 bases at J, with 14 bases in the middle. Looked up from germline, CDR1 is SGHNT and CDR2 is YYREEE (reference sequence). The CDR3 has 15 residues. In nucleotides, the CDR3 is TGTGCCAGCAGCTTGGCACCATCCCCTAGGAATGAGCAGTTCTTC. It encodes CASSLAPSPRNEQFF.

The chain is built from TRBV10-2 and TRBJ2-2; the D is unclear. The CDR3 totals 12 residues. The germline gives CDR1 WSHSY, CDR2 SAAADI. V was trimmed by 9 bases and J by 0 bases, leaving 5 bases between them. The CDR3 is CASPANTGELFF. The CDR3 DNA sequence: TGCGCCAGTCCCGCGAACACCGGGGAGCTGTTTTTT.

This chain uses TRBV19 with TRBJ2-7; maybe TRBD1 (6 bases). The CDR3 spans 14 residues. With 1 base removed from V and 3 bases from J, the gap between germline ends came to 10 bases. The germline CDR1 and CDR2 sequences are LNHDA and SQIVND (reference sequence). The CDR3 nucleotides are TGTGCCAGTAGTATAGGGAAAGGGGGCTACGAGCAGTACTTC. It yields the protein CASSIGKGGYEQYF.

This clone was seen only a few times. The chain employs TRBV30 and TRBJ2-1, with TRBD2 matching 8 bases. Unmatched junction bases numbered 6, after V lost 0 bases and J lost 8 bases. CDR3 length: 14 residues. The germline V gene encodes CDR1 GTSNPN and CDR2 SVGIG (reference sequence). CDR3 sequence (DNA): TGTGCCTGGAGTGTACGGGGGGGCCGTTATGAGCAGTTCTTC. Its translation is CAWSVRGGRYEQFF.

This chain's CDR3 is CASSPSSAGQESPLHF. The CDR3 DNA is TGTGCCAGCAGCCCCTCCTCGGCAGGGCAAGAGTCACCCCTCCACTTT. The V gene is TRBV5-5, the J gene TRBJ1-6; weak D call: TRBD1 (5 bases). V lost 4 bases and J lost 10, with 21 bases in between. The germline V gene has CDR1 SGHKS and CDR2 YYEKEE (reference sequence). The length of the CDR3 is 16 residues.

The rearrangement uses TRBV7-2 and TRBJ2-1; tentatively, D is TRBD2 (5 bases). Germline values: CDR1 SGHTA, CDR2 FQGNSA. The V end was cut by 1 base, the J end by 0 bases, with 10 bases between. This CDR3 is built from 16 residues. In DNA, the CDR3 is TGTGCCAGCAGCTTAGAACGGGGTAGCTCCTACAATGAGCAGTTCTTC. Amino acid sequence: CASSLERGSSYNEQFF.

The chain recombines TRBV6-5 with TRBJ2-3; no definite D call. The CDR3 is 14 residues long. CDR1 is MNHEY, CDR2 SVGAGI, per germline. V lost 2 bases to trimming and J lost 6 bases, with 12 bases between them. The chain's CDR3 is CASSYLRTYDTQYF. Here the CDR3 DNA reads TGTGCCAGCAGTTACCTGAGAACTTATGATACGCAGTATTTT.

The rearrangement links TRBV6-5 to TRBJ1-4, with 12 bases that match TRBD1. The CDR3 loop spans 15 amino acids. Germline V gene sequence: CDR1 MNHEY, CDR2 SVGAGI. The V and J ends lost 3 bases and 8 bases, in that order; junction bases with no gene match: 4. The CDR3 bases are TGTGCCAGCAGTTATCGGGACAGGGGGCGCGAAAAACTGTTTTTT. It yields the protein CASSYRDRGREKLFF.

The chain recombines TRBV19 with TRBJ2-2, with TRBD2 as a possible D gene (6 bases). The CDR3 totals 15 residues. Germline CDR1 is LNHDA and CDR2 is SQIVND (reference sequence). Trimming stripped 7 bases from V and 4 bases from J, with 16 bases between. CDR3 nucleotide sequence: TGTGCCAGTACTCCTGGGCCGGGGGTCACCGGGGAGCTGTTTTTT. Its protein product is CASTPGPGVTGELFF.

This chain uses TRBV30 with TRBJ2-2; 7 bases map to TRBD1. This CDR3 comprises 16 residues. Germline loops: CDR1 GTSNPN, CDR2 SVGIG (reference sequence). With 3 bases clipped from V and 4 bases from J, the junction kept 11 bases outside the gene matches. CDR3 coding DNA: TGTGCCTGGAGAAAGACCGACAGGGTAGGCACCGGGGAGCTGTTTTTT. This translates into CAWRKTDRVGTGELFF.

This clone was seen a single time. The chain recombines TRBV5-4 with TRBJ1-4; TRBD1 aligns across 7 bases. V lost 5 bases to trimming and J lost 5 bases; unmatched junction nucleotides: 9. CDR1 and CDR2 (germline): SGHNT, YYREEE (reference sequence). This CDR3 contains 15 residues. As DNA, the CDR3 is TGTGCCAGCAGTTCGGGGGACAGACGAAATGAAAAACTGTTTTTT. This encodes CASSSGDRRNEKLFF. Full variable domain (missing parts from reference TRBV5-4 and TRBJ1-4): ETGVTQSPTHLIKTRGQQVTLRCSSQSGHNTVSWYQQALGQGPQFIFQYYREEENGRGNFPPRFSGLQFPNYSSELNVNALELDDSALYLCASSSGDRRNEKLFFGSGTQLSVL.

This chain joins TRBV30 and TRBJ2-3; 7 positions match TRBD2. There are 13 residues in the CDR3. Germline trimming cut 0 bases from V and 7 bases from J; bases unmatched to any gene: 4. Per germline, CDR1 GTSNPN and CDR2 SVGIG (reference sequence). The CDR3, as DNA: TGTGCCTGGAGTGTAGGAGCGGGGAATACGCAGTATTTT. Protein: CAWSVGAGNTQYF.

This sequence joins TRBV18 and TRBJ2-1, with 11 bases lining up with TRBD1. The V segment lost 4 bases and the J segment 8 bases; nucleotides outside the gene matches: 7. The germline gives CDR1 KGHSH, CDR2 LQKENI. The CDR3 covers 15 residues. The CDR3 DNA sequence: TGTGCCAGCTCACTAGGACAGGGGGCTTTTGATGAGCAGTTCTTC. This sequence encodes CASSLGQGAFDEQFF.

The count of this clone is one. V usage is TRBV19 and J usage is TRBJ1-1, with a possible D match to TRBD1 (5 bases). Germline V gene data show CDR1 as LNHDA and CDR2 as SQIVND (reference sequence). This CDR3 is built from 14 residues. V lost 1 base and J 6 bases, leaving 12 bases between the germline ends. CDR3 residues: CASSIGRGDPEAFF. In nucleotides, the CDR3 is TGTGCCAGTAGTATAGGTCGGGGGGATCCTGAAGCTTTCTTT. The full variable domain, completed using reference TRBV19 and TRBJ1-1, is DGGITQSPKYLFRKEGQNVTLSCEQNLNHDAMYWYRQDPGQGLRLIYYSQIVNDFQKGDIAEGYSVSREKKESFPLTVTSAQKNPTAFYLCASSIGRGDPEAFFGQGTRLTVV.

The V and J genes are TRBV5-1 and TRBJ2-2; 8 bases align to TRBD1. CDR1 is SGHRS and CDR2 is YFSETQ in the germline V gene. With 1 base clipped from V and 6 bases from J, the junction kept 5 bases outside the gene matches. CDR3 length: 15 residues. As DNA, the CDR3 is TGCGCCAGCAGCTTGCAGGGGGCTGGGGCCGGGGAGCTGTTTTTT. It specifies CASSLQGAGAGELFF.

This clone has just one count. The chain employs TRBV29-1 and TRBJ2-3; TRBD1 agrees at 8 bases. This CDR3 contains 13 residues. V shed 6 bases and J 2 bases; nucleotides not matched to a gene: 4. Germline CDR1 SQVTM, CDR2 ANQGSEA. The CDR3 loop reads CSVRGRTTDTQYF. DNA for the CDR3: TGCAGCGTCAGGGGGCGAACCACAGATACGCAGTATTTT.

This clone was recorded a few times. The V and J genes are TRBV6-1 and TRBJ2-1; 8 bases map to TRBD2. Germline V gives CDR1 MNHNS, CDR2 SASEGT. V lost 8 bases to trimming and J lost 5 bases; unmatched junction nucleotides: 5. The CDR3 is made up of 13 amino acids. This CDR3 is CASELAVHNEQFF. The CDR3 DNA follows: TGTGCCAGCGAACTAGCGGTTCACAATGAGCAGTTCTTC.

This chain uses TRBV10-3 with TRBJ2-7; 11 bases are a match to TRBD1. This CDR3 contains 15 residues. Germline V gene lookup returns CDR1 ENHRY and CDR2 SYGVKD. The ends lost 5 bases at V and 1 base at J; junction bases unmatched: 4. The CDR3 loop reads CAISRDRGGSYEQYV. The CDR3 DNA reads TGTGCCATCAGTAGGGACAGGGGGGGATCCTACGAGCAGTACGTC.

This clone was counted once. The CDR3, as DNA: TGTGCCAGCAGCACCCCTCGGGGGCGGGGGGAATTCACAGATACGCAGTATTTT. Translation: CASSTPRGRGEFTDTQYF. The chain links TRBV9 to TRBJ2-3; TRBD2 matches 8 bases. Germline-derived CDR1 and CDR2 are SGDLS and YYNGEE. The V gene end was trimmed by 4 bases and the J gene end by 2 bases; junction bases not matched to a gene: 15. CDR3 length equals 18 residues. The complete variable domain, with remaining parts taken from reference TRBV9 and TRBJ2-3, reads DSGVTQTPKHLITATGQRVTLRCSPRSGDLSVYWYQQSLDQGLQFLIQYYNGEERAKGNILERFSAQQFPDLHSELNLSSLELGDSALYFCASSTPRGRGEFTDTQYFGPGTRLTVL.

This chain joins TRBV19 and TRBJ1-1, with 9 bases lining up with TRBD1. CDR3 length: 14 amino acids. V shed 4 bases, J shed 8 bases, and the junction held 8 bases outside the gene matches. Per germline, CDR1 LNHDA and CDR2 SQIVND (reference sequence). The CDR3 DNA is TGTGCCAGTAGTAAAGTGACAGGGGGTATGGAAGCTTTCTTT. Its translation: CASSKVTGGMEAFF.

This chain links TRBV4-1 with TRBJ2-7; no firm D call. Trimming removed 0 bases at V and 5 bases at J, with 14 bases between. CDR1 is MGHRA and CDR2 is YSYEKL in the germline V gene. The CDR3 extends over 15 amino acids. CDR3: CASSQDRLARNEQYF. CDR3 nucleotides: TGCGCCAGCAGCCAAGACCGCCTGGCGAGGAACGAGCAGTACTTC.